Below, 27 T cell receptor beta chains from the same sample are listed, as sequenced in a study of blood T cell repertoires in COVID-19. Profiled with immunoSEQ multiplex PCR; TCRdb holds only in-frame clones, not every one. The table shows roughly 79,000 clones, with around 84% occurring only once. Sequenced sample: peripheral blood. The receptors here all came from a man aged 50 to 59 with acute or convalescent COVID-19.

CDR3 nucleotide sequence: TGTGCCAGCAGCTACTCTAGCGCAGATACGCAGTATTTT. It yields the protein CASSYSSADTQYF. The V and J genes are TRBV7-2 and TRBJ2-3; the D gene is possibly TRBD2 (6 bases). Germline V CDR1 and CDR2: SGHTA, FQGNSA. The CDR3 length is 13 residues. V was pared by 4 bases and J by 4 bases, with 9 bases between.

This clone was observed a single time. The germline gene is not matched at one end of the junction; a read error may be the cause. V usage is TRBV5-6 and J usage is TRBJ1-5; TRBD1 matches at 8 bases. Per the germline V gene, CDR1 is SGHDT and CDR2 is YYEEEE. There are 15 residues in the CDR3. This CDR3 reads CASRKRGDRNHPQHF. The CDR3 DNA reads TGTGCCAGCAGGAAGAGGGGGGACAGGAATCATCCCCAGCATTTT.

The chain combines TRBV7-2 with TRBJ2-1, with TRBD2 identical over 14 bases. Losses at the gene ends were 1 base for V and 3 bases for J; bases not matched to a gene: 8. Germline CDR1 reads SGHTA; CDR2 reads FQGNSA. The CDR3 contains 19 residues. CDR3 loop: CASSLGLSTSGRGYNEQFF. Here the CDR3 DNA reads TGTGCCAGCAGCTTAGGCTTATCGACTAGCGGGAGGGGCTACAATGAGCAGTTCTTC.

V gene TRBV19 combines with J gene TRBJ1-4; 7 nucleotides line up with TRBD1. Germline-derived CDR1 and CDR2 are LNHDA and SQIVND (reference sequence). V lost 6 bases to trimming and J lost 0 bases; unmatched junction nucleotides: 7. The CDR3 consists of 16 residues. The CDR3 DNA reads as TGTGCCAGTAGATCGGACAGGCCCGCAACTAATGAAAAACTGTTTTTT. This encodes CASRSDRPATNEKLFF.

The DNA of the CDR3 is TGCGCCAGCAGCTTGGGGGAACGGGGTCAGCCCCAGCATTTT. Translating gives CASSLGERGQPQHF. V is TRBV5-1 and J is TRBJ1-5, with D hard to call. This CDR3 comprises 14 residues. The V and J ends lost 0 bases and 6 bases respectively, with 10 bases between them. Germline V gene data show CDR1 as SGHRS and CDR2 as YFSETQ.

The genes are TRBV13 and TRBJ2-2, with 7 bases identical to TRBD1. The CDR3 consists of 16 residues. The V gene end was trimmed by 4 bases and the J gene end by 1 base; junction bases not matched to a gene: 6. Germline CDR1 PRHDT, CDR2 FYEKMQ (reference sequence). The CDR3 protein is CASSSHWTGNTGELFF. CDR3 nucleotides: TGTGCCAGCAGCTCACACTGGACAGGGAACACCGGGGAGCTGTTTTTT.

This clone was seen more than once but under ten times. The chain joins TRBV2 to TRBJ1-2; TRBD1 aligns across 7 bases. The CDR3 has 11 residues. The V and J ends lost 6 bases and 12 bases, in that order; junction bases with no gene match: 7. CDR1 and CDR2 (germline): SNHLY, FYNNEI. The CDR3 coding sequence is TGTGCCAGCAGGGAAACAGGGGTAGACACCTTC. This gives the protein CASRETGVDTF.

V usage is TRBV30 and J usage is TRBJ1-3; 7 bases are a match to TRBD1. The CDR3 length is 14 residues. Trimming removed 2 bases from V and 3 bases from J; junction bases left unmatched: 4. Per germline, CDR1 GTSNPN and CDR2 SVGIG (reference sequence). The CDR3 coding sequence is TGTGCCTGGAGTAAGGGGACAGTTGGAAACACCATATATTTT. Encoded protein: CAWSKGTVGNTIYF. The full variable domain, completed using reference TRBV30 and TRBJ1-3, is SQTIHQWPATLVQPVGSPLSLECTVEGTSNPNLYWYRQAAGRGLQLLFYSVGIGQISSEVPQNLSASRPQDRQFILSSKKLLLSDSGFYLCAWSKGTVGNTIYFGEGSWLTVV.

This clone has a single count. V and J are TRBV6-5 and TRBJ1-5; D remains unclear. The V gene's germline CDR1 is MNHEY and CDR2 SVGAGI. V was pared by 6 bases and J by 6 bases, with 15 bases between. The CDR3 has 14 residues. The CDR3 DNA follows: TGTGCCAGCAGCTTGGCCTGGACTGGTCAGCCCCAGCATTTT. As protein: CASSLAWTGQPQHF.

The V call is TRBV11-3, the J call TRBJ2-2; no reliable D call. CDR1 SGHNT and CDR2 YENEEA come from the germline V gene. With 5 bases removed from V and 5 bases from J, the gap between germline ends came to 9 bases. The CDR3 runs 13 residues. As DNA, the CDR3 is TGTGCCAGCAGCCCTTCACGGACCGGGGAGCTGTTTTTT. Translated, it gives CASSPSRTGELFF.

The CDR3 DNA reads TGTGCCAGCAGTTTAGGGACTATAAGAGGGGAGCTGTTTTTT. This translates into CASSLGTIRGELFF. V usage is TRBV27 and J usage is TRBJ2-2; 7 bases line up with TRBD2. Germline-derived CDR1 and CDR2 are MNHEY and SMNVEV (reference sequence). J gave up 8 bases and V 2 bases, and 5 bases lay outside the gene matches. The CDR3 has 14 residues.

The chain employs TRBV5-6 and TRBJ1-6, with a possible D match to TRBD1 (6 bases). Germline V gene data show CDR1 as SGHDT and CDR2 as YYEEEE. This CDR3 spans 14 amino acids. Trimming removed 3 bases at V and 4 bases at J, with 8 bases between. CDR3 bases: TGTGCCAGCAGCTACAGGGAATATAATTCACCCCTCCACTTT. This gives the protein CASSYREYNSPLHF. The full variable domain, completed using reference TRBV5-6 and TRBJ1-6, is DAGVTQSPTHLIKTRGQQVTLRCSPKSGHDTVSWYQQALGQGPQFIFQYYEEEERQRGNFPDRFSGHQFPNYSSELNVNALLLGDSALYLCASSYREYNSPLHFGNGTRLTVT.

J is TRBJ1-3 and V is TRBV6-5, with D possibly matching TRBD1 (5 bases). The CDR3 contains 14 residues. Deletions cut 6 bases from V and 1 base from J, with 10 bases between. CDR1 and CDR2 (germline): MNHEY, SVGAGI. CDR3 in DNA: TGTGCCAGCAGGGCCGGGGGGTCTGGAAACACCATATATTTT. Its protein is CASRAGGSGNTIYF.

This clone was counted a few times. The CDR3 DNA is TGTGCCAGCAGCTTCAACATGAACACTGAAGCTTTCTTT. It codes for CASSFNMNTEAFF. The chain uses TRBV11-3 and TRBJ1-1; D is uncertain. The CDR3 consists of 13 residues. Germline values: CDR1 SGHNT, CDR2 YENEEA. Trimming removed 3 bases at V and 0 bases at J, with 5 bases between.

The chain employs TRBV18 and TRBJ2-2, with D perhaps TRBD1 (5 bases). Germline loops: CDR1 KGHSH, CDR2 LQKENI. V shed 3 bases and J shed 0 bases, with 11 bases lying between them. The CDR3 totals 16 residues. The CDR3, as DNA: TGTGCCAGCTCACCCGCCGGACACACGAACACCGGGGAGCTGTTTTTT. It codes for CASSPAGHTNTGELFF.

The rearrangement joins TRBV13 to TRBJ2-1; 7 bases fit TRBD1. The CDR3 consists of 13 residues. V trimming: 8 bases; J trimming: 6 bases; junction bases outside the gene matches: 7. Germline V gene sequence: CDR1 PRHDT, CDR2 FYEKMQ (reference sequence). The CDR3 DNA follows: TGTGCCAGCGGGACAGTGAAAGGCAATGAGCAGTTCTTC. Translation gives CASGTVKGNEQFF.

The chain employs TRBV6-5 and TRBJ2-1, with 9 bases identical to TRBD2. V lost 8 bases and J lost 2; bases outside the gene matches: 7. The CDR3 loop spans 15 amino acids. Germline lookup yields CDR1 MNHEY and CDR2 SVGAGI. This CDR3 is CASRFVAGAYNEQFF. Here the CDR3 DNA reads TGTGCCAGCCGGTTCGTAGCGGGAGCCTACAATGAGCAGTTCTTC.

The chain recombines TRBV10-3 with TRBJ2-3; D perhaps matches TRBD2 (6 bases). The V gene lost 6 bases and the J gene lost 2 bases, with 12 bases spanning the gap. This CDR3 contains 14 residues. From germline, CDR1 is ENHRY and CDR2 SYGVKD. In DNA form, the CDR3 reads TGTGCCATCAGAGACGGGGGTTCCACAGATACGCAGTATTTT. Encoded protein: CAIRDGGSTDTQYF.

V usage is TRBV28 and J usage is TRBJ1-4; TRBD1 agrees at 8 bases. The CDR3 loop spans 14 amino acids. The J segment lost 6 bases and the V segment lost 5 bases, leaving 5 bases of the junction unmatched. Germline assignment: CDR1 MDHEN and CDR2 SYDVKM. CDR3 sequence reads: CASSPGQGHEKLFF. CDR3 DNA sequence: TGTGCCAGCAGTCCAGGACAGGGACATGAAAAACTGTTTTTT.

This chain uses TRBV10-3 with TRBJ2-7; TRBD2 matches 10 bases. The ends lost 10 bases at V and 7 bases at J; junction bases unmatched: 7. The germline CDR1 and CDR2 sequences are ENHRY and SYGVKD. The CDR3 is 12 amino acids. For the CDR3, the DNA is TGTGCCACTCTAGCGGGAGAAGGGGAGCAGTACTTC. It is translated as CATLAGEGEQYF.

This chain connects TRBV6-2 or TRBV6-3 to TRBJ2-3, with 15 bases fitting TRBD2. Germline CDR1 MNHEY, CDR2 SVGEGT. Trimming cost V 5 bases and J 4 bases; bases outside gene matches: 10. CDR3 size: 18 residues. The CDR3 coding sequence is TGTGCCAGCAGTAGCGGACTAGCGGGGGGGCCGGACCCAGATACGCAGTATTTT. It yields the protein CASSSGLAGGPDPDTQYF.

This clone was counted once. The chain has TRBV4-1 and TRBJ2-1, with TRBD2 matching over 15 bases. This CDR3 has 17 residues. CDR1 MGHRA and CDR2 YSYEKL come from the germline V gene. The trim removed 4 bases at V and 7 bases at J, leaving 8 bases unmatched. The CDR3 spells CASSPAEGLAGGNEQFF. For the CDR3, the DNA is TGCGCCAGCAGCCCGGCTGAGGGACTAGCGGGAGGAAATGAGCAGTTCTTC.

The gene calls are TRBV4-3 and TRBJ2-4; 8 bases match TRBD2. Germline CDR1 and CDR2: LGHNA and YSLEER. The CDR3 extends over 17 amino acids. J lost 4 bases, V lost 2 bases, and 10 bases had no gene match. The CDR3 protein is CASSQSHGGVGKNIQYF. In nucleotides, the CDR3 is TGCGCCAGCAGCCAAAGTCACGGGGGGGTAGGGAAAAACATTCAGTACTTC.

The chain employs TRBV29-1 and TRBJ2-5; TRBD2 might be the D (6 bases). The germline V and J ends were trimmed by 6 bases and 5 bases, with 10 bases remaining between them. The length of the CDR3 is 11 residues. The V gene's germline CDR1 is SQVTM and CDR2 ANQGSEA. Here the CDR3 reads CSVLAGETQYF. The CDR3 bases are TGCAGCGTCTTGGCGGGGGAGACCCAGTACTTC.

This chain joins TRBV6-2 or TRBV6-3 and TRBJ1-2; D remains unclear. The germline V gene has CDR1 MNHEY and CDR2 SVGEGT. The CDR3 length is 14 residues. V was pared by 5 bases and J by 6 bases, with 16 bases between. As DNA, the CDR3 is TGTGCCAGCAGTCCCCCCGGCGGGTATAATGGCTACACCTTC. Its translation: CASSPPGGYNGYTF.

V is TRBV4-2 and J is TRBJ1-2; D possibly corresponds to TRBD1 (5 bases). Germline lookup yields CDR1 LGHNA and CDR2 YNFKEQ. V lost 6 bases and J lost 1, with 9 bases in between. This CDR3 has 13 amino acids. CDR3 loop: CASSPTDNYGYTF. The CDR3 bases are TGTGCCAGCAGTCCGACAGATAACTATGGCTACACCTTC.

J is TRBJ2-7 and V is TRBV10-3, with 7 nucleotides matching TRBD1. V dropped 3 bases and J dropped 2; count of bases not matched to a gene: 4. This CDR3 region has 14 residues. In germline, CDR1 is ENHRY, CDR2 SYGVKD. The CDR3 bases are TGTGCCATCAGTGATTTACAGGGGCCCTACGAGCAGTACTTC. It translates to CAISDLQGPYEQYF.